The TCR beta chain described here comes from a study of tumor-infiltrating lymphocytes in glioblastoma multiforme. Overall study results and limits: T cells were not sorted into functional subsets.

TCRB libraries came from RNA via three nested multiplex PCR rounds. TCRB-specific cDNA synthesis used roughly 0.5 ug of total RNA. Each CDR3 protein is one row after TCRdb ran MiXCR on the multiplex PCR reads. There are about 15,000 distinct CDR3 sequences in the sample; around 70% occur only once, and roughly two fifths lies in the top ten. For this clonotype: Its target is unknown.

The ends were cut back, 2 bases at V and 5 bases at J, with 18 bases in the middle. This CDR3 contains 16 residues. Per the germline V gene, CDR1 is ENHRY and CDR2 is SYGVKD. This receptor was identified in a male donor with glioblastoma. The rearrangement joins TRBV10-3 to TRBJ2-5; TRBD2 is a possible D gene (6 bases). The sample comprised brain tumor tissue. The CDR3 protein is CAISEPGTALFETQYF. In DNA, the CDR3 is TGTGCCATCAGTGAGCCGGGGACTGCGTTATTTGAGACCCAGTACTTC.